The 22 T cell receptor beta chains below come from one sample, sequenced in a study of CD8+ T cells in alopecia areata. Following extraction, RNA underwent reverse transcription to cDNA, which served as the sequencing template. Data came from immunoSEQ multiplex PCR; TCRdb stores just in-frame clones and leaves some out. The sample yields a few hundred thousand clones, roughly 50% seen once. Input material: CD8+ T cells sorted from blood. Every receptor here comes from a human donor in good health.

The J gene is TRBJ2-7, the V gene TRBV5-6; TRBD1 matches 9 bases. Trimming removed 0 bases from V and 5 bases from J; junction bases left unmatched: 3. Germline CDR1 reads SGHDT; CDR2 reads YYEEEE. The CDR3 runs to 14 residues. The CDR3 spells CASSLGGQGNEQYF. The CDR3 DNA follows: TGTGCCAGCAGCTTGGGTGGACAGGGGAACGAGCAGTACTTC.

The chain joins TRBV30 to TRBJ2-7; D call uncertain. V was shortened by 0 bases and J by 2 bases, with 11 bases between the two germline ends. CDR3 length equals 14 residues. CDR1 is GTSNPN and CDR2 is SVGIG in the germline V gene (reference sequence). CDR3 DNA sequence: TGTGCCTGGAGTGTAAGCGACGGAACCTACGAGCAGTACTTC. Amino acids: CAWSVSDGTYEQYF.

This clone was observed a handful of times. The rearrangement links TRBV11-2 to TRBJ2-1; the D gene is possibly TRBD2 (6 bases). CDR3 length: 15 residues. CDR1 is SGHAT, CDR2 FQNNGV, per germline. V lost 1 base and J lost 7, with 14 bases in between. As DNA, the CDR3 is TGTGCCAGCAGCTTAGTTGAGGCGGGGTTGAATGAGCAGTTCTTC. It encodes CASSLVEAGLNEQFF. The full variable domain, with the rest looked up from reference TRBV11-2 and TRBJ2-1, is EAGVAQSPRYKIIEKRQSVAFWCNPISGHATLYWYQQILGQGPKLLIQFQNNGVVDDSQLPKDRFSAERLKGVDSTLKIQPAKLEDSAVYLCASSLVEAGLNEQFFGPGTRLTVL.

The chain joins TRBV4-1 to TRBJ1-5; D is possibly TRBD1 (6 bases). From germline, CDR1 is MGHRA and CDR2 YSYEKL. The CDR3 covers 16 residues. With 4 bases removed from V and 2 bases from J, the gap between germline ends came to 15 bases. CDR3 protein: CASSPQGSGGNQPQHF. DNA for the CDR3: TGCGCCAGCAGCCCACAGGGTAGCGGTGGCAATCAGCCCCAGCATTTT.

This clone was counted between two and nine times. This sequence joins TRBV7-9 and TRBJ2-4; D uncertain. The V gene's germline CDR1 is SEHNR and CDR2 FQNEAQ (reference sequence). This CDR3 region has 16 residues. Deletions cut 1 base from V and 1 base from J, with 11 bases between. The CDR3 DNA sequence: TGTGCCAGCAGCTTAGTGGCGTTGGTTGCCAAAAACATTCAGTACTTC. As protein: CASSLVALVAKNIQYF.

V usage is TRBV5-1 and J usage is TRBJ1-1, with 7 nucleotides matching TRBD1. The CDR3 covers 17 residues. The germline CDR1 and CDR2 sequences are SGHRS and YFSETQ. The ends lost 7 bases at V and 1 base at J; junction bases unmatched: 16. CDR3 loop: CASRSKTQGRRNTEAFF. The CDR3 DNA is TGCGCCAGCCGCTCGAAAACACAGGGGAGAAGGAACACTGAAGCTTTCTTT.

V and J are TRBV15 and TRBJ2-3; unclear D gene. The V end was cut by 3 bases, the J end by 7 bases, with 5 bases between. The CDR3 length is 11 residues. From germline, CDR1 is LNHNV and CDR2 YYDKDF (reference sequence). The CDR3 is CATSSSNTQYF. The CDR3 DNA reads TGTGCCACCAGCAGTTCAAATACGCAGTATTTT.

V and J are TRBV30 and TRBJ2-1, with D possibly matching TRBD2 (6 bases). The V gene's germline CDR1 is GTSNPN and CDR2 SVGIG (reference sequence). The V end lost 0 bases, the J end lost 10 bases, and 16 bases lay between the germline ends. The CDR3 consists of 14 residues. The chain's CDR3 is CAWSVPASVEEQFF. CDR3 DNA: TGTGCCTGGAGTGTACCGGCTAGCGTTGAGGAGCAGTTCTTC.

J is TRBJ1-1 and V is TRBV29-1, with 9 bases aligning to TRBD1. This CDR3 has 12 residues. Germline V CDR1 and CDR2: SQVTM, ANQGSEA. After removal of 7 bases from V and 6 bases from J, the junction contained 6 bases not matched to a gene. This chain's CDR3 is CSATGGEPEAFF. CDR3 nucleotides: TGCAGCGCCACAGGGGGCGAACCTGAAGCTTTCTTT.

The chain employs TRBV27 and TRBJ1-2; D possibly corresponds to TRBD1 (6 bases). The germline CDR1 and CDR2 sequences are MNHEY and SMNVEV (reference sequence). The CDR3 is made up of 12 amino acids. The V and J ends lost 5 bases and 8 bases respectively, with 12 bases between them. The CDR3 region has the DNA TGTGCCAGCAGTCCTGGCGGGGGCGGCTACACCTTC. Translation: CASSPGGGGYTF.

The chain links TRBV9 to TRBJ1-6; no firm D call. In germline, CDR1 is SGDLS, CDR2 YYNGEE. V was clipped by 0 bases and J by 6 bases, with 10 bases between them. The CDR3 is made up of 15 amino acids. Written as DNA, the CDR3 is TGTGCCAGCAGCGTAGTGGGCAGACCTAATTCACCCCTCCACTTT. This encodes CASSVVGRPNSPLHF. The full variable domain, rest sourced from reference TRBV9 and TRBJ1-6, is DSGVTQTPKHLITATGQRVTLRCSPRSGDLSVYWYQQSLDQGLQFLIQYYNGEERAKGNILERFSAQQFPDLHSELNLSSLELGDSALYFCASSVVGRPNSPLHFGNGTRLTVT.

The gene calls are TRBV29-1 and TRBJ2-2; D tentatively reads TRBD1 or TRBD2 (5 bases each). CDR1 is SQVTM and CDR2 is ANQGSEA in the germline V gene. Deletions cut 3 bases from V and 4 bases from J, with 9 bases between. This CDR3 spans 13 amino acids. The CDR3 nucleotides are TGCAGCGTTGACGGGGCGCCCACCGGGGAGCTGTTTTTT. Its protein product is CSVDGAPTGELFF.

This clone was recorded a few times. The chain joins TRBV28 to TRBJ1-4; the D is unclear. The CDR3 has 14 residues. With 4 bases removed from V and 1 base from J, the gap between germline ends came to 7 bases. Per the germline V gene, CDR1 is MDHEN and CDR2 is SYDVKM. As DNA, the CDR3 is TGTGCCAGCAGTTGGCAGAAAACTAATGAAAAACTGTTTTTT. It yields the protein CASSWQKTNEKLFF.

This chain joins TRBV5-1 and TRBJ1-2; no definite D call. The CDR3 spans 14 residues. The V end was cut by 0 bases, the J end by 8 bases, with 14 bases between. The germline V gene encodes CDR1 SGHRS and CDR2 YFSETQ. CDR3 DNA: TGCGCCAGCAGCTTGGATCCGTCGGGTCTCGGCTACACCTTC. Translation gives CASSLDPSGLGYTF.

CDR3 coding DNA: TGCGCCAGCAGCTCGGGGACAGGGGACTACGAGCAGTACTTC. It yields the protein CASSSGTGDYEQYF. The chain carries TRBV5-1 and TRBJ2-7; 10 bases map to TRBD1. Germline values: CDR1 SGHRS, CDR2 YFSETQ. The ends lost 3 bases at V and 3 bases at J; junction bases unmatched: 3. This CDR3 comprises 14 residues.

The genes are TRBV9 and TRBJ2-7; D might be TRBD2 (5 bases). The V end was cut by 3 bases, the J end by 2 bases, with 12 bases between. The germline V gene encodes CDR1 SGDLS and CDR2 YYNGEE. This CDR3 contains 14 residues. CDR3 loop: CASSERSGAYEQYF. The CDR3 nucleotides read TGTGCCAGCAGCGAGAGGTCCGGGGCCTACGAGCAGTACTTC.

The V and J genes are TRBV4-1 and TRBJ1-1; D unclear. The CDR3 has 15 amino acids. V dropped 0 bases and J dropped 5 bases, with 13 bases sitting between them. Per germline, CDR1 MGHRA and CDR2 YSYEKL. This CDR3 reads CASSQEYMGETEAFF. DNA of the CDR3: TGCGCCAGCAGCCAAGAGTATATGGGTGAAACTGAAGCTTTCTTT.

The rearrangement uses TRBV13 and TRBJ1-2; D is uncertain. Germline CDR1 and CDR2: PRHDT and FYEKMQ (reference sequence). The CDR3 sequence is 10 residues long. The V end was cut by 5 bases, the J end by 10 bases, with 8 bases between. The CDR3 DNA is TGTGCCAGCAGCCTGGGATCCTACACCTTC. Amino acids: CASSLGSYTF.

The CDR3 bases are TGTGCCAGCAGCACCGACAGGAACGAGCAGTACTTC. Translated, it gives CASSTDRNEQYF. The chain uses TRBV5-6 and TRBJ2-7; D is perhaps TRBD1 (6 bases). This CDR3 contains 12 residues. Germline CDR1 is SGHDT and CDR2 is YYEEEE. The V end lost 4 bases, the J end lost 5 bases, and 10 bases lay between the germline ends.

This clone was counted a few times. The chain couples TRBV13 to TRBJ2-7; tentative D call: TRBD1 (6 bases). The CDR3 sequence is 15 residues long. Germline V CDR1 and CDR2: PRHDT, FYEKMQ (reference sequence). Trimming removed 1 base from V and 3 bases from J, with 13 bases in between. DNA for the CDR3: TGTGCCAGCAGCTTAGCGACAGGACCAAACTACGAGCAGTACTTC. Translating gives CASSLATGPNYEQYF.

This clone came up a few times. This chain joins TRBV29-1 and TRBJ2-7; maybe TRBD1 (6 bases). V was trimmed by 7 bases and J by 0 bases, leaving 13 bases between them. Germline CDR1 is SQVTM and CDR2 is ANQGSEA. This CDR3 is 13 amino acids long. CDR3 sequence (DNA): TGCAGCGCCGGGACAAGCAGCTCCTACGAGCAGTACTTC. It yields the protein CSAGTSSSYEQYF.

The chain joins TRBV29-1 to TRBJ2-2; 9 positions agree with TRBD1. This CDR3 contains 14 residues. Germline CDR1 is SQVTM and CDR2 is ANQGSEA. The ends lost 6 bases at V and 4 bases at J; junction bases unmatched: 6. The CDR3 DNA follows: TGCAGCGTGGAGAGGGGACAGGGCACCGGGGAGCTGTTTTTT. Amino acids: CSVERGQGTGELFF.